This TCR beta chain emerged from a study of blood T cell repertoires in COVID-19. Looking at the study overall: COVID-19 samples from acute and convalescent phases originated in the United States, Italy and Spain. PBMCs, B-cell-depleted T cells, or T cells were the source of the cDNA or gDNA that made up the material.

V lost 4 bases, J lost 0 bases, and 15 bases stayed unmatched. The CDR3 runs to 18 residues. The V gene's germline CDR1 is SGHRS and CDR2 YFSETQ. Original data processing: Nucleated cell number was recorded as an estimate derived from reference gene primer amplification. Assay: immunoSEQ multiplex PCR; the TCRdb copy retains only in-frame clones and omits some. Clone size and the V and J calls come from that table; the DNA yielded D and trimming. Among about 100,000 clones, 85% were seen once, and the ten largest hold around an eighth. The rearrangement links TRBV5-1 to TRBJ2-7; 8 positions match TRBD1. The clonotype comes from a man aged 50 to 59 with active or convalescent COVID-19. Sequencing input: peripheral blood. For the CDR3, the DNA is TGCGCCAGCAGCGCTCTGATCGACAGGGGCGGCTTCTCCTACGAGCAGTACTTC. Protein product: CASSALIDRGGFSYEQYF. Drawing the rest from reference TRBV5-1 and TRBJ2-7, the complete variable domain is KAGVTQTPRYLIKTRGQQVTLSCSPISGHRSVSWYQQTPGQGLQFLFEYFSETQRNKGNFPGRFSGRQFSNSRSEMNVSTLELGDSALYLCASSALIDRGGFSYEQYFGPGTRLTVT.